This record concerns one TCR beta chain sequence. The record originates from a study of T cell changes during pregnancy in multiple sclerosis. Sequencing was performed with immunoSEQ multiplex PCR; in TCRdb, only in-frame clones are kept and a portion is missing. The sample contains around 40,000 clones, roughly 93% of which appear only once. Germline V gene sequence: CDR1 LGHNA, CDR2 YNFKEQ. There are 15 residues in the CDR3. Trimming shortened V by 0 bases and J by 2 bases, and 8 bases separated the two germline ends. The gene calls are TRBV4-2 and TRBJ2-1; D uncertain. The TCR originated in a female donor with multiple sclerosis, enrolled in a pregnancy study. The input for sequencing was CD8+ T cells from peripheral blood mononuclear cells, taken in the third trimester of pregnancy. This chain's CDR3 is CASSQEDTTYNEQFF. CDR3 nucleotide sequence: TGTGCCAGCAGCCAAGAGGATACTACCTACAATGAGCAGTTCTTC.